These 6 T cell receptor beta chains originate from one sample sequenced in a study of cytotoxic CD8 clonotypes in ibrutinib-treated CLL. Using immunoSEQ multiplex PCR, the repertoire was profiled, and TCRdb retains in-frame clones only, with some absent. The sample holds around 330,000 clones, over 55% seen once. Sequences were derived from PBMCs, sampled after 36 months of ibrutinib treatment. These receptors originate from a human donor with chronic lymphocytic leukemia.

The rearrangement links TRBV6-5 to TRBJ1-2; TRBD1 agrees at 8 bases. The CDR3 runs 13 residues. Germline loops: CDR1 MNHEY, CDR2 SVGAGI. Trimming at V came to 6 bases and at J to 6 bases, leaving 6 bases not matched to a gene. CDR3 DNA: TGTGCCAGCAGCAGACAGGGGAGGAATGGCTACACCTTC. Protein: CASSRQGRNGYTF.

CDR3: CSVRTGGGRNEKLFF. DNA for the CDR3: TGCAGCGTCAGGACAGGGGGCGGTAGAAATGAAAAACTGTTTTTT. The chain is built from TRBV29-1 and TRBJ1-4, with 11 bases that match TRBD1. The CDR3 spans 15 residues. J lost 5 bases, V lost 6 bases, and 8 bases had no gene match. The germline V gene encodes CDR1 SQVTM and CDR2 ANQGSEA.

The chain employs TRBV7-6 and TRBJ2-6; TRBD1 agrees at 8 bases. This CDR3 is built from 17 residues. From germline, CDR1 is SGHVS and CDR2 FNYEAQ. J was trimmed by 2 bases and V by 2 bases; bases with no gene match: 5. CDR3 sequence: CASSLTRGLTGANVLTF. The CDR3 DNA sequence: TGTGCCAGCAGCTTAACCAGGGGGCTAACTGGGGCCAACGTCCTGACTTTC.

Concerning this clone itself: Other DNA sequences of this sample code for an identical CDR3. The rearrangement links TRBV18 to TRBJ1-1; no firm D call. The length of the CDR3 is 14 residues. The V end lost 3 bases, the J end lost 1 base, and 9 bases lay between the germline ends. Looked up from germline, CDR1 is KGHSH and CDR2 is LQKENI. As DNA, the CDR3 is TGTGCCAGCTCACCCTTAACAGAGAACACTGAAGCTTTCTTT. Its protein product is CASSPLTENTEAFF.

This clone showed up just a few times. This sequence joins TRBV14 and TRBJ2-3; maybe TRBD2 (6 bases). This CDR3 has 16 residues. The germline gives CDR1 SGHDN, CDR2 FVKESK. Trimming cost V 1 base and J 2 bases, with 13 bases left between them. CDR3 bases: TGTGCCAGCAGCCAAGGAGCTAGCGCGGTCACAGATACGCAGTATTTT. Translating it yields CASSQGASAVTDTQYF.

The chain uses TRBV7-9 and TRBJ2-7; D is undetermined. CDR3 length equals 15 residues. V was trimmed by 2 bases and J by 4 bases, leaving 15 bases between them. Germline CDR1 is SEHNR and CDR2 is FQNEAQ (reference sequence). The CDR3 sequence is CASSLPEQLTYEQYF. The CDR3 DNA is TGTGCCAGCAGCTTACCTGAACAGCTCACTTACGAGCAGTACTTC. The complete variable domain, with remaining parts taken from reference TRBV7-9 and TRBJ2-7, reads DTGVSQNPRHKITKRGQNVTFRCDPISEHNRLYWYRQTLGQGPEFLTYFQNEAQLEKSRLLSDRFSAERPKGSFSTLEIQRTEQGDSAMYLCASSLPEQLTYEQYFGPGTRLTVT.